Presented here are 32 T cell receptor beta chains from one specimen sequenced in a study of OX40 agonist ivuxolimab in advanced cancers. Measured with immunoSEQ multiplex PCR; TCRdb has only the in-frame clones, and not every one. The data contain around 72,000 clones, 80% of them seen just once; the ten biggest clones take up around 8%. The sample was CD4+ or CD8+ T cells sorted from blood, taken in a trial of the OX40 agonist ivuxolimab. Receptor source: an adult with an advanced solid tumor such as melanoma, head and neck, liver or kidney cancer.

The CDR3 nucleotides read TGTGCCAGTAGGTTTCGGGCCGGACAGGGGTTTGAAAAACTGTTTTTT. It codes for CASRFRAGQGFEKLFF. The rearrangement joins TRBV19 to TRBJ1-4; TRBD1 matches at 9 bases. The CDR3 is 16 amino acids. The germline gives CDR1 LNHDA, CDR2 SQIVND (reference sequence). Trimming cost V 6 bases and J 7 bases; bases outside gene matches: 12.

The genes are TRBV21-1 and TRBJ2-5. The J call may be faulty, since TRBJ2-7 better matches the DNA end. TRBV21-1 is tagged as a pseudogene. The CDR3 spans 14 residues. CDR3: CASSPLRGSYEQYF. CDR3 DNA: TGTGCCAGCAGCCCCCTACGGGGCTCCTACGAGCAGTACTTC.

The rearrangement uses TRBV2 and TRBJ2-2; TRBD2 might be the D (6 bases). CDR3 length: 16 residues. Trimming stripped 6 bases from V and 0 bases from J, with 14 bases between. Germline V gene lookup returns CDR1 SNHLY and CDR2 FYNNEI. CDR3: CASRPTRTTNTGELFF. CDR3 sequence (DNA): TGTGCCAGCAGACCGACTAGGACCACGAACACCGGGGAGCTGTTTTTT.

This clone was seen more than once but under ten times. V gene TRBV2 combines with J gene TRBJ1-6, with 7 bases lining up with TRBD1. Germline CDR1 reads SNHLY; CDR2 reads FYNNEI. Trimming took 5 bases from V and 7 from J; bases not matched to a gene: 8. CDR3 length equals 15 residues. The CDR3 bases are TGTGCCAGCAGTCTGGATAGCAGGGGGAATTCACCCCTCCACTTT. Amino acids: CASSLDSRGNSPLHF.

The CDR3 sequence is CSVDGQGGNTIYF. The CDR3 region has the DNA TGCAGCGTTGACGGGCAGGGCGGAAACACCATATATTTT. The chain links TRBV29-1 to TRBJ1-3, with D possibly matching TRBD1 (5 bases). V was shortened by 3 bases and J by 4 bases, with 10 bases between the two germline ends. The CDR3 runs to 13 residues. Per germline, CDR1 SQVTM and CDR2 ANQGSEA.

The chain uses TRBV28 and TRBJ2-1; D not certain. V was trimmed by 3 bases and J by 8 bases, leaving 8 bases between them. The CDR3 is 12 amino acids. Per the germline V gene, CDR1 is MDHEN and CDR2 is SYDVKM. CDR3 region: CASSLRLYEQFF. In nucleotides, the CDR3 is TGTGCCAGCAGTTTGCGTCTCTATGAGCAGTTCTTC.

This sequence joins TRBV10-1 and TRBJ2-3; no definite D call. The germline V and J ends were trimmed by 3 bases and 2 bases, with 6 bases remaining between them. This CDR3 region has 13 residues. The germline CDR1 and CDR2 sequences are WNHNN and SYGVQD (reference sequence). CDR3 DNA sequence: TGCGCCAGCAGTGACCCATACACAGATACGCAGTATTTT. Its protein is CASSDPYTDTQYF.

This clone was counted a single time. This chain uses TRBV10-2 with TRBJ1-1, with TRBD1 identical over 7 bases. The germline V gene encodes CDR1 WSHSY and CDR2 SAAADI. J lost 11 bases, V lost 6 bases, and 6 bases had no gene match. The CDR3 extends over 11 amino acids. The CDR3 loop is CASSRGAEAFF. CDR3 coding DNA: TGCGCCAGCAGCAGGGGGGCAGAGGCTTTCTTT.

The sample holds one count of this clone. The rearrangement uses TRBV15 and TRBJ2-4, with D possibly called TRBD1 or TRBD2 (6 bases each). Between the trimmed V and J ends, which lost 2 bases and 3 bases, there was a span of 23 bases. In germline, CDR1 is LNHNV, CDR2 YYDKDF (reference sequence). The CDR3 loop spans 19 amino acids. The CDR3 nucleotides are TGTGCCACCAGCAGATCGAGGGGGGTCGGAGGGATAGGCAAAAACATTCAGTACTTC. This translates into CATSRSRGVGGIGKNIQYF.

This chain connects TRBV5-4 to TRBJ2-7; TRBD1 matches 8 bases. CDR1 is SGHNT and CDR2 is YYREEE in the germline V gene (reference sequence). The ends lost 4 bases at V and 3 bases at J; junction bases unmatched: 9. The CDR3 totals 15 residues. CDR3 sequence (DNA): TGTGCCAGCAGCCGAATGCCAGGGGGCCTCTACGAGCAGTACTTC. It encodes CASSRMPGGLYEQYF.

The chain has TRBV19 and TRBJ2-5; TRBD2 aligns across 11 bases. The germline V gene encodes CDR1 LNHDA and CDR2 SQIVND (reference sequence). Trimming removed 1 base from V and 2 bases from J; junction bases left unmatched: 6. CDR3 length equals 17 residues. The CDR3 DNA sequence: TGTGCCAGTAGTATAGCCTTGGGACTAGCGGCTCAAGAGACCCAGTACTTC. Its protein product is CASSIALGLAAQETQYF.

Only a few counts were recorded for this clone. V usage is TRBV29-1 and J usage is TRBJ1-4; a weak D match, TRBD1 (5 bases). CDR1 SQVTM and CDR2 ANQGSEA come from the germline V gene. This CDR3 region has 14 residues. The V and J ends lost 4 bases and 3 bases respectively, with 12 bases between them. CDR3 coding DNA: TGCAGCGTTGCGATTGGGGGTCCTAATGAAAAACTGTTTTTT. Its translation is CSVAIGGPNEKLFF.

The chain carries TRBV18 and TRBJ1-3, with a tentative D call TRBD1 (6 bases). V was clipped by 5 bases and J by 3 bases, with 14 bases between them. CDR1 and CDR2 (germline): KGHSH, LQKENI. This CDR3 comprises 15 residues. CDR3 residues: CASSTPTGFGNTIYF. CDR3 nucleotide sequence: TGTGCCAGCTCAACCCCGACAGGTTTTGGAAACACCATATATTTT.

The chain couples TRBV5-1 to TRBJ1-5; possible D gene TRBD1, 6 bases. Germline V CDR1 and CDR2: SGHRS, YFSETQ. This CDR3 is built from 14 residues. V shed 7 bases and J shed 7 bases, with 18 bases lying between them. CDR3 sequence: CASSTGLGEQPQHF. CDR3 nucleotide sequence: TGCGCCAGCTCCACAGGGTTGGGGGAACAGCCCCAGCATTTT.

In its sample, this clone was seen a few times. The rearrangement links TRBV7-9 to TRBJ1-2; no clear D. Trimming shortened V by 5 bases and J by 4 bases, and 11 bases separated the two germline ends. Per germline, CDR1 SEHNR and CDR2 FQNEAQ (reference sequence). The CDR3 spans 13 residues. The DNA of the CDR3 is TGTGCCAGCAGCCCCTCCGCGCTCTATGGCTACACCTTC. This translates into CASSPSALYGYTF.

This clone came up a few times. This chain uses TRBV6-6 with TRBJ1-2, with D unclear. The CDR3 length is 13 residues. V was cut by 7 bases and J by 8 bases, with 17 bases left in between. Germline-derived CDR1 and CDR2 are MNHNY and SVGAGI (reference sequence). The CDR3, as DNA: TGTGCCAGCATAGGTGGGTCGGCCGGCGGCTACACCTTC. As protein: CASIGGSAGGYTF.

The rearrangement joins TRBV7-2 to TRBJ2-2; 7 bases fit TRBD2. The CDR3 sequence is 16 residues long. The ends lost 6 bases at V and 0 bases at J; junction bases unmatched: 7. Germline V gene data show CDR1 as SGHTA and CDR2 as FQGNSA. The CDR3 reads CASRRSSGTNTGELFF. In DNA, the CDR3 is TGTGCCAGCAGGCGATCTAGCGGAACGAACACCGGGGAGCTGTTTTTT.

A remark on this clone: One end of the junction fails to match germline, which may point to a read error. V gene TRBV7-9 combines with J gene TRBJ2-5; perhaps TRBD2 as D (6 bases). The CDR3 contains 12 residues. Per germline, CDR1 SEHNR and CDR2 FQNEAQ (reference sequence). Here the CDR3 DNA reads TGCGCTGGAGGGCGGTTCCAAGAGACCCAGTACTTC. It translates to CAGGRFQETQYF.

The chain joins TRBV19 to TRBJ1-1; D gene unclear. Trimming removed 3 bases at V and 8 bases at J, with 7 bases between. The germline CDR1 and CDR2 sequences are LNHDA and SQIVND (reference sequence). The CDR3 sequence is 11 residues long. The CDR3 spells CASSMAWEAFF. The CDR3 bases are TGTGCCAGTAGTATGGCGTGGGAAGCTTTCTTT.

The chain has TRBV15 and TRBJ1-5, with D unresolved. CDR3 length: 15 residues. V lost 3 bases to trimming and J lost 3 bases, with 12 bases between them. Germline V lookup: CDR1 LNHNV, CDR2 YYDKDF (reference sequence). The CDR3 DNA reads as TGTGCCACCAGCAGTAGTGACAAGCCCAATCAGCCCCAGCATTTT. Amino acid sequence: CATSSSDKPNQPQHF. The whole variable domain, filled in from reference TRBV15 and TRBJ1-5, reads DAMVIQNPRYQVTQFGKPVTLSCSQTLNHNVMYWYQQKSSQAPKLLFHYYDKDFNNEADTPDNFQSRRPNTSFCFLDIRSPGLGDTAMYLCATSSSDKPNQPQHFGDGTRLSIL.

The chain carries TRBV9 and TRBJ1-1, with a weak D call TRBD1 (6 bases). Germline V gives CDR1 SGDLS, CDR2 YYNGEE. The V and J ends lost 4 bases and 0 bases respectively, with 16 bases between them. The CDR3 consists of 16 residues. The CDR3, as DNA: TGTGCCAGCAGCTTCCCAGGGGTATGGATGAACACTGAAGCTTTCTTT. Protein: CASSFPGVWMNTEAFF.

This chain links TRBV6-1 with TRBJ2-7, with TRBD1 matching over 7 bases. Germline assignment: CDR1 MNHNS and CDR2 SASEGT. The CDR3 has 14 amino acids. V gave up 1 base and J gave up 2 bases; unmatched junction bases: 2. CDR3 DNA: TGTGCCAGCAGTGAAGGGACAGGACCCTACGAGCAGTACGTC. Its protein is CASSEGTGPYEQYV.

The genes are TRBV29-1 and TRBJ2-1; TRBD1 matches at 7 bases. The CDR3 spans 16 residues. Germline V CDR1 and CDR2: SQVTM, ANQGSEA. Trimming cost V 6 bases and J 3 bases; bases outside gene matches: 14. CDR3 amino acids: CSVDYGTAAFYNEQFF. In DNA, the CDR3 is TGCAGCGTCGACTACGGGACAGCCGCCTTCTACAATGAGCAGTTCTTC.

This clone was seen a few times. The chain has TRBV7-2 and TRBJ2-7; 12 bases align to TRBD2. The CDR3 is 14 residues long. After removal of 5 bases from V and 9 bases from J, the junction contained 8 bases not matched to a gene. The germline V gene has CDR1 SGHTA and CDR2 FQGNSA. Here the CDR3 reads CASSPGLAGSRQYF. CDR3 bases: TGTGCCAGCAGCCCCGGACTAGCGGGGAGCCGGCAGTACTTC.

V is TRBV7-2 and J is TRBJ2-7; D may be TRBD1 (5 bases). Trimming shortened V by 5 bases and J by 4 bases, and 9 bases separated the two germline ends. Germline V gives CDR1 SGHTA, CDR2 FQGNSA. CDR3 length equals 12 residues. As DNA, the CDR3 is TGTGCCAGCAGCCCCACAGGATACGAGCAGTACTTC. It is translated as CASSPTGYEQYF.

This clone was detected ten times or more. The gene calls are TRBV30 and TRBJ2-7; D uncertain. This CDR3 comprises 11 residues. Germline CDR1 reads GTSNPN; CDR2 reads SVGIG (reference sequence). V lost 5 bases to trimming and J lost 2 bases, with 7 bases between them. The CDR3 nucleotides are TGTGCCTGGTACACAGCCTACGAGCAGTACTTC. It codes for CAWYTAYEQYF.

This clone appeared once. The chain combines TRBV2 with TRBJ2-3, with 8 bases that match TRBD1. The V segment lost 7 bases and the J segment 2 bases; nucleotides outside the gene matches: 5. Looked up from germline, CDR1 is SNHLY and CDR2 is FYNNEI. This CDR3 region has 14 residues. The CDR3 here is CASITDRDTDTQYF. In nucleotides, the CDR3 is TGTGCCAGCATCACGGACAGGGACACAGATACGCAGTATTTT.

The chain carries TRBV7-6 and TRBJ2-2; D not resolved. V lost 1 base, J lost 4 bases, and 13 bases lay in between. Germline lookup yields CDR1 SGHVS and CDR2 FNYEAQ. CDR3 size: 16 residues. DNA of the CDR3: TGTGCCAGCAGCTTAGGGGCCGCTGCCGGCACCGGGGAGCTGTTTTTT. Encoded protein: CASSLGAAAGTGELFF.

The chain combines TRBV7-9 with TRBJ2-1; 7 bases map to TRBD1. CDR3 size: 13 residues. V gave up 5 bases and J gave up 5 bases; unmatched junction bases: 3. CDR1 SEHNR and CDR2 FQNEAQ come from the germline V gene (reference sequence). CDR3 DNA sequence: TGTGCCAGCAGCCAAACAGGGGACAATGAGCAGTTCTTC. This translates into CASSQTGDNEQFF.

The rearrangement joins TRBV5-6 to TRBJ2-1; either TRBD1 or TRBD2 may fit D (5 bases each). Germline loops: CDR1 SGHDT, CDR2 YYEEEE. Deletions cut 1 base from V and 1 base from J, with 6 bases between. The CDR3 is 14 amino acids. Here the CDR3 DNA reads TGTGCCAGCAGCTTGTGGGGGTCCTACAATGAGCAGTTCTTC. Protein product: CASSLWGSYNEQFF.

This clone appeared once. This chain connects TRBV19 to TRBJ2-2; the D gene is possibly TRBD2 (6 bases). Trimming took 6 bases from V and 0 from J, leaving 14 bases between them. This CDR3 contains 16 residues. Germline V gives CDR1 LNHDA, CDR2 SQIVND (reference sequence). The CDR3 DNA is TGTGCCAGTAGATGGAGGGGACCCTCGAACACCGGGGAGCTGTTTTTT. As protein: CASRWRGPSNTGELFF.

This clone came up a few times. In DNA form, the CDR3 reads TGTGCCATCAGGACAGGGGGTGAGAACACTGAAGCTTTCTTT. The encoded protein is CAIRTGGENTEAFF. The chain links TRBV10-3 to TRBJ1-1; TRBD1 matches at 9 bases. Losses at the gene ends were 6 bases for V and 1 base for J; bases not matched to a gene: 3. This CDR3 has 14 amino acids. Germline CDR1 ENHRY, CDR2 SYGVKD.